The entry below describes one TCR beta chain. Its antigen is as yet unknown. The CDR3 loop spans 15 amino acids. Germline V gives CDR1 KGHSH, CDR2 LQKENI. With V trimmed by 6 bases and J by 4 bases, 11 bases remained unmatched. This entry comes from a study of T-cell memory formation after mild COVID-19. TCRdb processed the 5' RACE reads anew with MiXCR; each CDR3 protein has one entry. The table lists about 450,000 distinct CDR3 sequences, under 25% of them singletons, with about 12% in the top ten. Study-level results: Memory from before infection featured some responding clones, which suggests cross-reactive memory joined. Later expanders leaned CD4+, whereas day 15 to 85 contracting clones were balanced CD4/CD8.

The chain combines TRBV18 with TRBJ2-5, with 7 bases identical to TRBD1. This receptor was identified in an adult woman who had mild COVID-19 (a few samples of this study predate the infection). Cell type and time point are not known. Sequenced sample: PBMCs or a T cell subset sorted from them (not recorded which). CDR3: CASSTNRGYGETQYF. The CDR3 DNA is TGTGCCAGCTCTACGAACAGGGGTTACGGAGAGACCCAGTACTTC.